The 3 T cell receptor beta chains below all came from one sample that was sequenced in a study of cytomegalovirus exposure and HLA in healthy donors. Sequencing used immunoSEQ multiplex PCR; TCRdb keeps in-frame clones, though not all of them. The table shows 65,000 to 75,000 clones, with roughly 95% occurring only once. The sequenced sample was PBMCs. The receptors shown here come from a woman aged 18 to 35 in good health and CMV-seropositive.

The V call is TRBV6-5, the J call TRBJ1-2; D might be TRBD1 (6 bases). V was clipped by 5 bases and J by 7 bases, with 17 bases between them. The CDR3 consists of 14 residues. Germline CDR1 and CDR2: MNHEY and SVGAGI. Here the CDR3 DNA reads TGTGCCAGCAGTGTACAGGGCGCCGAGGCTGGCTACACCTTC. Its translation: CASSVQGAEAGYTF.

The chain employs TRBV27 and TRBJ2-7, with 11 bases matching TRBD1. The CDR3 runs to 16 residues. V was clipped by 0 bases and J by 1 base; unmatched bases: 2. Germline assignment: CDR1 MNHEY and CDR2 SMNVEV (reference sequence). The CDR3 spells CASSLSGTGGSYEQYF. The CDR3, as DNA: TGTGCCAGCAGTTTATCGGGGACAGGGGGGTCCTACGAGCAGTACTTC.

The chain is built from TRBV7-3 and TRBJ2-3, with D tentatively TRBD1 (6 bases). There are 14 residues in the CDR3. Trimming shortened V by 5 bases and J by 0 bases, and 9 bases separated the two germline ends. The germline gives CDR1 SGHTA, CDR2 FQGTGA. The CDR3 DNA sequence: TGTGCCAGCAGCCCCGGACAGAGCACAGATACGCAGTATTTT. Its protein is CASSPGQSTDTQYF. The variable domain in full, with the rest retrieved from reference TRBV7-3 and TRBJ2-3, is GAGVSQTPSNKVTEKGKYVELRCDPISGHTALYWYRQSLGQGPEFLIYFQGTGAADDSGLPNDRFFAVRPEGSVSTLKIQRTERGDSAVYLCASSPGQSTDTQYFGPGTRLTVL.